This T cell receptor beta chain appears in the sequencing data of a study of T cells in Graves' hyperthyroidism and ophthalmopathy. The source material, RNA transcripts, was used to amplify TCR beta CDR3 regions. Researchers ran a first-round RT-PCR on the TCR CDR3 using the HTBI primer set. TCRdb processed the multiplex PCR reads anew with MiXCR; each CDR3 protein has one entry. The data contain approximately 710,000 distinct CDR3 sequences, approximately 15% of them singletons. The table lists this clonotype with many counts. The specimen was blood. The clonotype was recovered from a man in his forties or fifties with Graves' hyperthyroidism.

The CDR3: CASSSTGGGDSPLHF. Written as DNA, the CDR3 is TGTGCCAGCAGTTCAACAGGGGGGGGGGATTCACCCCTCCACTTT. The chain joins TRBV28 to TRBJ1-6; 8 bases are a match to TRBD1. This CDR3 comprises 15 residues. V gave up 4 bases and J gave up 8 bases; unmatched junction bases: 7. The V gene's germline CDR1 is MDHEN and CDR2 SYDVKM. Together with reference TRBV28 and TRBJ1-6, the CDR3 gives the full variable domain: DVKVTQSSRYLVKRTGEKVFLECVQDMDHENMFWYRQDPGLGLRLIYFSYDVKMKEKGDIPEGYSVSREKKERFSLILESASTNQTSMYLCASSSTGGGDSPLHFGNGTRLTVT.